This is a list of T cell receptor beta chains from one sample in a study of cytomegalovirus exposure and HLA in healthy donors. TCRdb's copy holds only in-frame clones and misses some; the assay was immunoSEQ multiplex PCR. The table records a few hundred thousand clones, nearly 90% of them present only once. Sequencing used PBMCs. These receptors were obtained from a woman between 18 and 29 years old in good health and CMV-seronegative. Each CDR3 is given with its conserved first and last residue. The order of the fields is J gene, V gene, CDR3 protein.

>TRBJ1-1|TRBV2
CASSGPGGMNTEAFF
>TRBJ1-6|TRBV28
CASRPPGLNSPLHF
>TRBJ2-5|TRBV7-6
CASSSFWGGYQETQYF
>TRBJ2-1|TRBV5-1
CASSLLGLAGGQSSYNEQFF
>TRBJ1-1|TRBV9
CASAPGDGGAFF
>TRBJ2-2|TRBV27
CASSQLNTGELFF
>TRBJ2-7|TRBV27
CASSSVAGGYEQYF
>TRBJ2-1|TRBV5-4
CASSLESGPLNNEQFF
>TRBJ2-5|TRBV5-5
CASSLGQGALSAQYF
>TRBJ2-1|TRBV11-3
CASSLAGGGAFNEQFF
>TRBJ1-5|TRBV28
CASSLSGYSNQPQHF
>TRBJ2-2|TRBV11-2
CASSLATGELFF
>TRBJ1-1|TRBV23-1
CASSQTGSSTEAFF
>TRBJ1-3|TRBV28
CASSPRHFSGNTIYF
>TRBJ2-3|TRBV7-2
CASSTGQSSTDTQYF
>TRBJ2-3|TRBV2
CASSEGTSGGFTDTQYF
>TRBJ1-5|TRBV10-3
CAISEIWYGTDSNQPQHF
>TRBJ1-5|TRBV19
CASSTGQVGDQPQHF
>TRBJ2-1|TRBV4-1
CASSPLGTSGGEQFF
>TRBJ2-5|TRBV9
CASSVDKGLETQYF
>TRBJ2-3|TRBV6-1
CASSAGGTQYF
>TRBJ2-7|TRBV4-2
CASSLPGERSYEQYF
>TRBJ2-7|TRBV7-7
CASSPRAGDEQYF
>TRBJ2-3|TRBV6-4
CASSETSGGYTDTQYF
>TRBJ2-3|TRBV4-1
CASSQEVPGTGWDTQYF
>TRBJ1-3|TRBV2
CASYGESTSGNTIYF